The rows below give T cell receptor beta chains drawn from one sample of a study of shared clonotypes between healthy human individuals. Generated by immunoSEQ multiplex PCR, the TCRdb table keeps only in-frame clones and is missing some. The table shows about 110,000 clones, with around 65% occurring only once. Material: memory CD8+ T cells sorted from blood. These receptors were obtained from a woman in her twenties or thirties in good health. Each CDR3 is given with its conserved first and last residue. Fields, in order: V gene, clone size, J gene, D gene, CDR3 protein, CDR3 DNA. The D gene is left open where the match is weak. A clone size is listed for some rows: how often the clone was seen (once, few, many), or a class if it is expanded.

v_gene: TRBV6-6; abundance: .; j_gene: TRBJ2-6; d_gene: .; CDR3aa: CASSYSLSGANVLTF; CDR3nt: TGTGCCAGCAGTTACTCGTTATCCGGGGCCAACGTCCTGACTTTC
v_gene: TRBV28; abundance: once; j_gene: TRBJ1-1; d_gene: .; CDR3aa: CASSFNRIREAFF; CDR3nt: TGTGCCAGCAGTTTTAACAGGATCCGAGAAGCTTTCTTT
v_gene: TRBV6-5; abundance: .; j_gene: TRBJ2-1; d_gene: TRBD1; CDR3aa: CASSSTRTGHEQFF; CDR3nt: TGTGCCAGCAGTTCCACCCGGACAGGACATGAGCAGTTCTTC
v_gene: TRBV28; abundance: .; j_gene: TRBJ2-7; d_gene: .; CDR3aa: CASSLWVISNEQYF; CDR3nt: TGTGCCAGCAGTTTATGGGTGATTAGCAACGAGCAGTACTTC
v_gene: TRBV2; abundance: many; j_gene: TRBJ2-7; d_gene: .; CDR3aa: CASSEGGAYEQYF; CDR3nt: TGTGCCAGCAGTGAAGGGGGGGCCTACGAGCAGTACTTC
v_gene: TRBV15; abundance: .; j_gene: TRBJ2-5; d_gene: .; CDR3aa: CATSSSGRGETQYF; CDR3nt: TGTGCCACCAGCAGTTCCGGCAGGGGAGAGACCCAGTACTTC
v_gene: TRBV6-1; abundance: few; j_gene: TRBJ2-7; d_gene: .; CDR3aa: CASSGRGSSYEQYF; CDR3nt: TGTGCCAGCAGTGGGAGGGGGAGCTCCTACGAGCAGTACTTC
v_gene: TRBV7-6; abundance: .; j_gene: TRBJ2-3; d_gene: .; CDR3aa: CASSPPLGPDTQYF; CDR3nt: TGTGCCAGCAGCCCCCCGTTGGGGCCAGATACGCAGTATTTT
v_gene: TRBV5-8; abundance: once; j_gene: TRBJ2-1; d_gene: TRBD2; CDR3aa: CASSLQSGGNEQFF; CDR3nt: TGTGCCAGCAGCTTGCAAAGCGGGGGAAATGAGCAGTTCTTC
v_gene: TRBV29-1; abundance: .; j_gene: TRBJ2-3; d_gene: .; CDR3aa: CSALADTQYF; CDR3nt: TGCAGCGCACTCGCAGATACGCAGTATTTT
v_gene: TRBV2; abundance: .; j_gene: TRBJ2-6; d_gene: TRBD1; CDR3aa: CASSDRDSGANVLTF; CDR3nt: TGTGCCAGCAGCGACAGGGATTCTGGGGCCAACGTCCTGACTTTC
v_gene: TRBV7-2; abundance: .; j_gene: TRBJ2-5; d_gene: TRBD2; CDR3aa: CASSKSGVRILYQETQYF; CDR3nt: TGTGCCAGCAGCAAAAGCGGGGTACGGATCTTGTACCAAGAGACCCAGTACTTC
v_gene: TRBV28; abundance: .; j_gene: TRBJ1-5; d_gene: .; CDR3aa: CASSLRLDSNQPQHF; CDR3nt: TGTGCCAGCAGTTTAAGACTGGATAGCAATCAGCCCCAGCATTTT
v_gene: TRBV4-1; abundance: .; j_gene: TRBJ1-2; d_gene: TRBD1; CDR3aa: CASSLGQGEGNGYTF; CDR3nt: TGCGCCAGCAGCCTAGGACAGGGCGAGGGGAATGGCTACACCTTC
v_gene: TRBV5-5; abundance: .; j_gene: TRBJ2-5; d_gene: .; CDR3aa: CASSLIGGETQYF; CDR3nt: TGTGCCAGCAGCTTGATTGGGGGAGAGACCCAGTACTTC
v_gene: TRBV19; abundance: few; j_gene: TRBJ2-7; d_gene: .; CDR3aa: CASSIGSENPYEQYF; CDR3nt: TGTGCCAGTAGTATAGGATCGGAGAATCCGTACGAGCAGTACTTC
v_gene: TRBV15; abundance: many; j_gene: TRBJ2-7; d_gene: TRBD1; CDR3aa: CATSSKGQGWDEQYF; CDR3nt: TGTGCCACCAGCAGTAAGGGACAGGGTTGGGACGAGCAGTACTTC
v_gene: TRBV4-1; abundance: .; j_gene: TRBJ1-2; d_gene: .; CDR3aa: CASSQDWQQTAWTF; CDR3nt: TGCGCCAGCAGCCAAGATTGGCAGCAAACGGCGTGGACCTTC
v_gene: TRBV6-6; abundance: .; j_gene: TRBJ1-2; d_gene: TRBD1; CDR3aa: CASHWDRGYGYTF; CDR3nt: TGTGCCAGCCACTGGGACAGAGGTTATGGCTACACCTTC
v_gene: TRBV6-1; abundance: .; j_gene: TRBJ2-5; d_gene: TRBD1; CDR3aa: CASSAGQGFPETQYF; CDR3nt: TGTGCCAGCAGTGCGGGACAGGGGTTTCCAGAGACCCAGTACTTC
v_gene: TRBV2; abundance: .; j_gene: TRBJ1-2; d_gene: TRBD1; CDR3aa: CASNWGQGPNYGYTF; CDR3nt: TGTGCCAGCAACTGGGGACAGGGTCCAAACTATGGCTACACCTTC
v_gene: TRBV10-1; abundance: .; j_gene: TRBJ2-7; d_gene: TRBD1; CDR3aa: CASRRDRPYEQYF; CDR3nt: TGCGCCAGCAGAAGGGACAGACCCTACGAGCAGTACTTC
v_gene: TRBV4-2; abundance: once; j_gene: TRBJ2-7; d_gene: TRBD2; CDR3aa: CASSQTGLAGVGEQYF; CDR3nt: TGTGCCAGCAGCCAAACGGGACTAGCGGGAGTCGGCGAGCAGTACTTC
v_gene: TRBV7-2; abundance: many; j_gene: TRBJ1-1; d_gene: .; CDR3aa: CASSLSTGRTEAFF; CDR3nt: TGTGCCAGCAGCTTATCGACCGGGAGGACTGAAGCTTTCTTT
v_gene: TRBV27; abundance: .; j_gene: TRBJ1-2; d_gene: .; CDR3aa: CASSLGQNYGYTF; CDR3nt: TGTGCCAGCAGTCTCGGACAGAACTATGGCTACACCTTC
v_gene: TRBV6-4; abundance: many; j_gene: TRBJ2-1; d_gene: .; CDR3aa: CASSDSQENNEQFF; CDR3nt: TGTGCCAGCAGTGACTCTCAAGAGAACAATGAGCAGTTCTTC
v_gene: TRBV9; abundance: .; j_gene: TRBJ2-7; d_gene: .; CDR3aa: CASSVATGPSYEQYF; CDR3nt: TGTGCCAGCAGCGTCGCTACAGGGCCCTCCTACGAGCAGTACTTC
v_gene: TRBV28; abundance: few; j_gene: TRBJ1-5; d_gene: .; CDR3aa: CASSLVLGWGINQPQHF; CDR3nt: TGTGCCAGCAGTTTAGTGCTGGGGTGGGGCATCAATCAGCCCCAGCATTTT
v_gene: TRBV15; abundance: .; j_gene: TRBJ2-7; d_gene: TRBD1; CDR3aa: CATSRTQGAHEQYF; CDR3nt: TGTGCCACCAGCAGGACACAGGGGGCCCACGAGCAGTACTTC
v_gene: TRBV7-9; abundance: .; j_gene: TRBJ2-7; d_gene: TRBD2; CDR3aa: CASSFPVRRGSYEQYF; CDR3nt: TGTGCCAGCAGCTTTCCCGTTCGGCGGGGGTCCTACGAGCAGTACTTC
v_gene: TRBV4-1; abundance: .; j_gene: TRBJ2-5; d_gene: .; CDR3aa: CASSQGGWEKETQYF; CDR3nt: TGCGCCAGCAGCCAAGGGGGCTGGGAGAAGGAGACCCAGTACTTC
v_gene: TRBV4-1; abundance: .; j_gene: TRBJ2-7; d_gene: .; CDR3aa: CASSLGQYYSYEQYF; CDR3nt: TGCGCCAGCAGCTTGGGGCAGTACTACTCCTACGAGCAGTACTTC
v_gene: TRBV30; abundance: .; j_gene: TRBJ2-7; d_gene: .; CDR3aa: CAWSVTLGLGVGGTAYEQYF; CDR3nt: TGTGCCTGGAGTGTAACGTTGGGTTTAGGGGTCGGCGGGACCGCCTACGAGCAGTACTTC
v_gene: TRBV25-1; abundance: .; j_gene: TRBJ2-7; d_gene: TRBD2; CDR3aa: CASSESPSGSPTSYEQYF; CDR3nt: TGTGCCAGCAGTGAATCCCCTAGCGGGAGCCCCACATCCTACGAGCAGTACTTC
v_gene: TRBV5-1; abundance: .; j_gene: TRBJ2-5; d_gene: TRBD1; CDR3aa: CASSPRDSSQETQYF; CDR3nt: TGCGCCAGCAGCCCACGGGACAGTTCACAAGAGACCCAGTACTTC
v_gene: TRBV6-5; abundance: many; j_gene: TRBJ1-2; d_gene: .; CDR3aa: CASGTDYGYTF; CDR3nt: TGTGCCAGCGGGACCGATTATGGCTACACCTTC
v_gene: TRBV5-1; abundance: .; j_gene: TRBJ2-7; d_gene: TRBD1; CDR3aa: CASSHDRDYEQYF; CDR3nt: TGCGCCAGCAGTCACGACAGGGATTACGAGCAGTACTTC
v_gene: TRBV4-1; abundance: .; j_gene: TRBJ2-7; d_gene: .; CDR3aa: CASSQELLSEQYF; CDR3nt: TGCGCCAGCAGCCAAGAATTGCTAAGCGAGCAGTACTTC
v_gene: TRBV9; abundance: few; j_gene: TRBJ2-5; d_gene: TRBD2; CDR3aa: CASSPRLAGARETQYF; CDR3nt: TGTGCCAGCAGCCCTCGACTAGCGGGAGCGCGGGAGACCCAGTACTTC
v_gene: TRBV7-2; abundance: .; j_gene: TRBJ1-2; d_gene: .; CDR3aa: CASSPERGYGYTF; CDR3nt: TGTGCCAGCAGCCCTGAAAGGGGCTATGGCTACACCTTC
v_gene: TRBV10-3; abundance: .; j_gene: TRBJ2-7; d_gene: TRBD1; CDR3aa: CALRDSNYEQYF; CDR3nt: TGTGCCCTCCGGGACAGTAACTACGAGCAGTACTTC
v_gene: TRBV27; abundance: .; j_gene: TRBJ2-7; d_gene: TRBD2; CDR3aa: CASSSQRTSGRVTPRYEQYF; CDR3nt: TGTGCCAGCAGTTCCCAACGGACTAGCGGGAGGGTAACGCCGAGGTACGAGCAGTACTTC
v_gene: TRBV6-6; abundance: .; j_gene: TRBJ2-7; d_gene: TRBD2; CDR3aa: CASSLTSRYEQYF; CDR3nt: TGTGCCAGCAGTTTGACTAGCCGCTACGAGCAGTACTTC
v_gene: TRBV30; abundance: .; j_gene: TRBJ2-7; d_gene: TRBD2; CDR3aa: CAWSLGLAGSEQYF; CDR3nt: TGTGCCTGGAGTCTAGGACTAGCGGGAAGCGAGCAGTACTTC
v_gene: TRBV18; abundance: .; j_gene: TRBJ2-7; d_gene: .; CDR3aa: CASSPGSSYEQYF; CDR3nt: TGTGCCAGCTCTCCCGGGTCCTCCTACGAGCAGTACTTC
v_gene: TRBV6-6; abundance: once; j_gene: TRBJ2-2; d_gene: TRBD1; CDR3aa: CASSYGTGVNTGELFF; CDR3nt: TGTGCCAGCAGTTACGGGACAGGGGTGAACACCGGGGAGCTGTTTTTT
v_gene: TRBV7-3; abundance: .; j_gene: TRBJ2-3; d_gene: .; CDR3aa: CASTGAGRTDTQYF; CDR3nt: TGTGCCAGCACCGGGGCCGGCCGCACAGATACGCAGTATTTT
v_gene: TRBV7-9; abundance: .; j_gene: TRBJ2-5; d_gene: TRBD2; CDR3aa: CASSLGASGELQETQYF; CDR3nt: TGTGCCAGCAGCTTAGGGGCTAGCGGTGAGCTACAAGAGACCCAGTACTTC
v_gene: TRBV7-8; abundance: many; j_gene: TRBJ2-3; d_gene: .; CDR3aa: CASSLEWAGGSTDTQYF; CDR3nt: TGTGCCAGCAGCTTAGAATGGGCAGGGGGGAGCACAGATACGCAGTATTTT
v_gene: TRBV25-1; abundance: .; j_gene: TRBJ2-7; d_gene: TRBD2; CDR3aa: CASGGVAGELEQYF; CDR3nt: TGTGCCAGCGGGGGGGTAGCGGGAGAGCTCGAGCAGTACTTC
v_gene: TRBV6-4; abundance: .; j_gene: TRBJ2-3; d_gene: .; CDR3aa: CASSDSRNPDTQYF; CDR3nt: TGTGCCAGCAGTGACTCGAGGAACCCTGATACGCAGTATTTT
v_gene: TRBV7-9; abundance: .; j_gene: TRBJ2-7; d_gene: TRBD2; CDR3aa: CASSQDHGTSDEQYF; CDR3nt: TGTGCCAGCAGCCAAGATCACGGGACTAGCGATGAGCAGTACTTC
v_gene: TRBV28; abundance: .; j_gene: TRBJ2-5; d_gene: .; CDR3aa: CAKMISETQYF; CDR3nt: TGTGCCAAAATGATATCGGAGACCCAGTACTTC
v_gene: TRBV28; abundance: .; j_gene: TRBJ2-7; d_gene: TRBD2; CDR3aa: CASRGTSGFWVYEQYF; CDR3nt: TGTGCCAGCAGGGGGACTAGCGGATTTTGGGTCTACGAGCAGTACTTC
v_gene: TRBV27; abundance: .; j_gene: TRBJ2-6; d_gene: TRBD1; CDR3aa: CASGTGGTGANVLTF; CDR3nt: TGTGCCAGCGGGACAGGGGGGACTGGGGCCAACGTCCTGACTTTC
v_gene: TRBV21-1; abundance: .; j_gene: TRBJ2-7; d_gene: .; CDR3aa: CASSKEGDRGLSYEQYF; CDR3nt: TGTGCCAGCAGCAAAGAGGGGGACAGGGGCCTCTCCTACGAGCAGTACTTC
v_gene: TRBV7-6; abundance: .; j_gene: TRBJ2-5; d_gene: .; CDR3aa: CASSLGGTRETQYF; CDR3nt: TGTGCCAGCAGCTTGGGCGGGACGAGGGAGACCCAGTACTTC
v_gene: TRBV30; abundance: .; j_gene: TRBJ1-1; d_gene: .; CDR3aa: CAWRDGYTEAFF; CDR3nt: TGTGCCTGGAGAGACGGGTACACTGAAGCTTTCTTT
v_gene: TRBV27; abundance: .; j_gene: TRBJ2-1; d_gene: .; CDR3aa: CASSLVPGLTEQFF; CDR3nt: TGTGCCAGCAGTTTAGTACCAGGGCTCACGGAGCAGTTCTTC
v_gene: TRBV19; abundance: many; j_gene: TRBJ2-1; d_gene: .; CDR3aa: CASSPRTFYNEQFF; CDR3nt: TGTGCCAGTAGTCCCAGGACTTTCTACAATGAGCAGTTCTTC